These 27 T cell receptor beta chains share one sample of origin, sequenced in a study of regulatory T cells in long-lasting Graves disease. Construction of TCR beta libraries relied on iRepertoire HTBI primers and on Arm-PCR targeting CDR3 regions. TCRdb re-called the multiplex PCR reads through MiXCR, storing one row per CDR3 protein. In the table there are a few hundred thousand distinct CDR3 sequences, roughly 24% of which are singletons. Specified time point: persistent/refractory GD, antithyroid drugs over 5 years with positive TRAb. Extracted PBMC RNA gave rise to the TCR library. Sequenced here: peripheral blood mononuclear cells (PBMCs), sampled when the disease was refractory, from a patient treated with antithyroid drugs. These receptors all come from a woman aged 40 to 50 with Graves disease.

Turning to this clonotype: The CDR3 end shows no conserved phenylalanine or tryptophan, and so a read error is likely. The V gene is TRBV28, the J gene TRBJ1-1; 8 bases are shared with TRBD1. CDR1 and CDR2 (germline): MDHEN, SYDVKM. The CDR3 length is 15 residues. V shed 5 bases, J shed 2 bases, and the junction held 7 bases outside the gene matches. The CDR3 nucleotides read TGTGCCAGCAGTCCAAGGACAGGGAGAAACACTGAAGCTTTCCTT. Amino acid sequence: CASSPRTGRNTEAFL.

The V and J genes are TRBV2 and TRBJ2-7; 9 bases agree with TRBD2. This CDR3 has 13 amino acids. V gave up 5 bases and J gave up 4 bases; unmatched junction bases: 3. Germline CDR1 and CDR2: SNHLY and FYNNEI. CDR3 nucleotide sequence: TGTGCCAGCAGTCCCCTAGCGGGGTACGAGCAGTACTTC. It translates to CASSPLAGYEQYF.

This clonotype was found many times. The V and J genes are TRBV12-3 or TRBV12-4 and TRBJ2-7; the match to TRBD2 covers 8 bases. V was pared by 6 bases and J by 5 bases, with 9 bases of the junction left unmatched. The CDR3 totals 14 residues. CDR3 DNA: TGTGCCAGCAGCTCCAGCGGGAGTCTGGACGAGCAGTACTTC. Encoded protein: CASSSSGSLDEQYF.

This rearrangement joins TRBV10-3 to TRBJ2-5; a weak D match, TRBD2 (5 bases). Germline lookup yields CDR1 ENHRY and CDR2 SYGVKD. Trimming cost V 2 bases and J 2 bases, with 6 bases left between them. CDR3 length: 13 residues. The CDR3 is CAISEREQETQYF. The CDR3 DNA reads TGTGCCATCAGTGAGAGGGAGCAAGAGACCCAGTACTTC.

The chain carries TRBV2 and TRBJ2-1, with TRBD2 identical over 8 bases. V shed 7 bases, J shed 5 bases, and the junction held 13 bases outside the gene matches. The CDR3 runs 16 residues. Per germline, CDR1 SNHLY and CDR2 FYNNEI. CDR3 region: CASMPIPGLGNNEQFF. The CDR3 DNA reads as TGTGCCAGCATGCCAATACCGGGACTAGGTAACAATGAGCAGTTCTTC.

The V and J genes are TRBV20-1 and TRBJ2-3; a weak D match, TRBD2 (5 bases). Germline V gene sequence: CDR1 DFQATT, CDR2 SNEGSKA (reference sequence). With 3 bases removed from V and 9 bases from J, the gap between germline ends came to 10 bases. The CDR3 has 11 residues. In nucleotides, the CDR3 is TGCAGTGCTAGCGGTCCGGGGACGCAGTATTTT. It translates to CSASGPGTQYF.

V and J are TRBV5-6 and TRBJ1-6, with no clear D. The CDR3 is 16 residues long. The ends were cut back, 0 bases at V and 9 bases at J, with 16 bases in the middle. The germline V gene has CDR1 SGHDT and CDR2 YYEEEE. CDR3 sequence: CASSLGHLADTSPLHF. The CDR3 DNA sequence: TGTGCCAGCAGCTTGGGTCACCTAGCAGATACTTCACCCCTCCACTTT.

The chain has TRBV29-1 and TRBJ1-1; TRBD1 matches at 9 bases. This CDR3 has 14 amino acids. The J segment lost 3 bases and the V segment lost 7 bases, leaving 9 bases of the junction unmatched. The germline gives CDR1 SQVTM, CDR2 ANQGSEA. CDR3 in DNA: TGCAGCGCCCCGGAGACAGGGGGGGACACTGAAGCTTTCTTT. This encodes CSAPETGGDTEAFF. The full variable domain, completed using reference TRBV29-1 and TRBJ1-1, is SAVISQKPSRDICQRGTSLTIQCQVDSQVTMMFWYRQQPGQSLTLIATANQGSEATYESGFVIDKFPISRPNLTFSTLTVSNMSPEDSSIYLCSAPETGGDTEAFFGQGTRLTVV.

The chain combines TRBV5-4 with TRBJ2-1; D is uncertain. The CDR3 covers 15 residues. Looked up from germline, CDR1 is SGHNT and CDR2 is YYREEE (reference sequence). V shed 2 bases and J shed 0 bases, with 9 bases lying between them. In DNA, the CDR3 is TGTGCCAGCAGCTTCTGGGGAAGCTCCTACAATGAGCAGTTCTTC. It codes for CASSFWGSSYNEQFF.

The chain joins TRBV30 to TRBJ1-4; a weak D match, TRBD1 (5 bases). Trimming pared 3 bases from V and 9 bases from J, leaving 17 bases between. Per the germline V gene, CDR1 is GTSNPN and CDR2 is SVGIG (reference sequence). This CDR3 comprises 14 residues. In DNA form, the CDR3 reads TGTGCCTGGAGCCACCAGCTGGGGGGACAAAAACTGTTTTTT. It translates to CAWSHQLGGQKLFF.

This clonotype was found many times. Here the CDR3 DNA reads TGCAGCGTGAGAGGAGGGACGAACTACGAGCAGTACTTC. This translates into CSVRGGTNYEQYF. The V and J genes are TRBV29-1 and TRBJ2-7, with D perhaps matching TRBD2 (6 bases). The V end lost 6 bases, the J end lost 3 bases, and 15 bases lay between the germline ends. Germline CDR1 is SQVTM and CDR2 is ANQGSEA. This CDR3 region has 13 residues.

This clonotype was found a few times. The chain combines TRBV14 with TRBJ2-5, with 10 bases aligning to TRBD2. CDR1 is SGHDN and CDR2 is FVKESK in the germline V gene. J gave up 3 bases and V 5 bases, and 12 bases lay outside the gene matches. The CDR3 has 17 amino acids. The CDR3 nucleotides are TGTGCCAGCAGCTGGAGGAGGACTAGCGGACAAGAAGAGACCCAGTACTTC. The encoded protein is CASSWRRTSGQEETQYF.

This clonotype was picked up many times. The chain has TRBV20-1 and TRBJ2-7, with 9 bases identical to TRBD2. CDR3 length: 14 residues. The ends lost 0 bases at V and 6 bases at J; junction bases unmatched: 6. Germline values: CDR1 DFQATT, CDR2 SNEGSKA (reference sequence). The CDR3 sequence is CSARDVAGGVEQYF. The CDR3 region has the DNA TGCAGTGCTAGAGATGTCGCGGGAGGGGTCGAGCAGTACTTC.

This clonotype has ten or more counts. The V gene is TRBV28, the J gene TRBJ2-1, with D perhaps matching TRBD2 (5 bases). Germline assignment: CDR1 MDHEN and CDR2 SYDVKM. The germline V and J ends were trimmed by 4 bases and 1 base, with 14 bases remaining between them. CDR3 size: 16 residues. In DNA, the CDR3 is TGTGCCAGCAGTTCCGGAGCGGCATTATCCTACAATGAGCAGTTCTTC. Translation gives CASSSGAALSYNEQFF. Looking up the rest from reference TRBV28 and TRBJ2-1 gives the full variable domain: DVKVTQSSRYLVKRTGEKVFLECVQDMDHENMFWYRQDPGLGLRLIYFSYDVKMKEKGDIPEGYSVSREKKERFSLILESASTNQTSMYLCASSSGAALSYNEQFFGPGTRLTVL.

The sample holds many counts of this clonotype. This chain joins TRBV7-8 and TRBJ2-5; a possible D gene is TRBD2 (6 bases). Germline V gene lookup returns CDR1 SGHVS and CDR2 FQNEAQ. This CDR3 contains 14 residues. Trimming took 2 bases from V and 4 from J, leaving 11 bases between them. CDR3 sequence (DNA): TGTGCCAGCAGCTTACCGACTAGAAGAGAGACCCAGTACTTC. The encoded protein is CASSLPTRRETQYF.

This clonotype was counted a few times. The chain has TRBV19 and TRBJ2-7; TRBD2 matches at 9 bases. V shed 5 bases, J shed 3 bases, and the junction held 8 bases outside the gene matches. Germline V gene sequence: CDR1 LNHDA, CDR2 SQIVND (reference sequence). This CDR3 has 15 residues. CDR3 residues: CASSRSLAGHYEQYF. The CDR3 DNA reads as TGTGCCAGTAGTCGTAGTCTAGCGGGACACTACGAGCAGTACTTC.

This clonotype came up many times. The chain combines TRBV5-6 with TRBJ2-5; D may be TRBD1 (6 bases). V gave up 3 bases and J gave up 0 bases, with 9 bases separating them. Germline CDR1 is SGHDT and CDR2 is YYEEEE. This CDR3 spans 14 amino acids. The CDR3 DNA reads TGTGCCAGCAGCTCGACAGGCTACCAAGAGACCCAGTACTTC. It is translated as CASSSTGYQETQYF.

The chain joins TRBV14 to TRBJ1-6; D ambiguous. CDR3 length: 13 amino acids. CDR1 and CDR2 (germline): SGHDN, FVKESK. Trimming pared 3 bases from V and 9 bases from J, leaving 9 bases between. In DNA form, the CDR3 reads TGTGCCAGCAGCCAGGACCCTTCTTCACCCCTCCACTTT. Translating it yields CASSQDPSSPLHF.

The gene calls are TRBV11-2 and TRBJ1-1; D may be TRBD1 (6 bases). Per the germline V gene, CDR1 is SGHAT and CDR2 is FQNNGV. This CDR3 has 15 residues. V lost 5 bases, J lost 2 bases, and 15 bases lay in between. The CDR3 sequence: CASSQQRTVNTEAFF. CDR3 nucleotide sequence: TGTGCCAGCAGCCAACAAAGGACAGTCAACACTGAAGCTTTCTTT.

The CDR3 sequence is CSALDTQTEAFF. The CDR3 nucleotides are TGCAGTGCTTTAGACACCCAAACGGAAGCTTTCTTT. V gene TRBV20-1 combines with J gene TRBJ1-1; no firm D call. The germline gives CDR1 DFQATT, CDR2 SNEGSKA (reference sequence). Trimming cost V 5 bases and J 8 bases, with 15 bases left between them. The CDR3 runs to 12 residues.

V and J are TRBV11-2 and TRBJ2-1, with 8 positions matching TRBD2. The length of the CDR3 is 15 residues. Looked up from germline, CDR1 is SGHAT and CDR2 is FQNNGV. The V segment lost 0 bases and the J segment 4 bases; nucleotides outside the gene matches: 2. The CDR3 sequence is CASSLDGRAYNEQFF. Here the CDR3 DNA reads TGTGCCAGCAGCTTAGACGGGAGGGCATACAATGAGCAGTTCTTC.

This clonotype has only a few counts. It may be a read error: a sequence one base away is much more abundant. V usage is TRBV2 and J usage is TRBJ1-6; D possibly corresponds to TRBD1 (5 bases). Germline V gene sequence: CDR1 SNHLY, CDR2 FYNNEI. CDR3 length: 18 residues. CDR3 DNA: TGTGCCAGCTTAGACAGCGAGATCCAAAACCCGTATAATCCACCCCTCCACTTT. Its translation: CASLDSEIQNPYNPPLHF.

This clonotype was seen more than once but under ten times. J is TRBJ2-3 and V is TRBV12-3 or TRBV12-4, with D tentatively TRBD1 or TRBD2 (5 bases each). This CDR3 comprises 20 residues. Trimming left V 1 base short and J 0 bases short, with 23 bases between. The CDR3 coding sequence is TGTGCCAGCAGTTTAGTGCGGTTACTAGACAGTAACACTAGCACAGATACGCAGTATTTT. Its translation is CASSLVRLLDSNTSTDTQYF.

Details on this clonotype: At one boundary the junction diverges from the germline segment, which might be a read error. V usage is TRBV7-9 and J usage is TRBJ1-1; D remains ambiguous. The CDR3 extends over 13 amino acids. The germline V gene has CDR1 SEHNR and CDR2 FQNEAQ (reference sequence). The CDR3 region is CASSLYLKTEAFF. CDR3 DNA sequence: TGTGCCAGCAGCTTATATTTGAAAACTGAAGCTTTCTTT.

This clonotype came up a few times. This chain connects TRBV10-1 to TRBJ2-1, with 11 positions matching TRBD2. Germline V gene sequence: CDR1 WNHNN, CDR2 SYGVQD (reference sequence). After removal of 0 bases from V and 7 bases from J, the junction contained 5 bases not matched to a gene. This CDR3 spans 16 amino acids. CDR3 sequence: CASSESASGRMNEQFF. The DNA of the CDR3 is TGCGCCAGCAGTGAGTCTGCTAGCGGGAGGATGAATGAGCAGTTCTTC.

The CDR3 spells CASSTPGGAGSADTQYF. The CDR3 nucleotides are TGTGCCAGTAGTACCCCCGGTGGAGCGGGAAGCGCAGATACGCAGTATTTT. The chain is built from TRBV19 and TRBJ2-3; 7 nucleotides align to TRBD2. V trimming: 4 bases; J trimming: 4 bases; junction bases outside the gene matches: 14. This CDR3 comprises 17 residues. Germline-derived CDR1 and CDR2 are LNHDA and SQIVND (reference sequence).

The sample holds many counts of this clonotype. This chain links TRBV11-2 with TRBJ2-2, with D uncertain. The CDR3 runs to 11 residues. V lost 1 base and J 11 bases, leaving 5 bases between the germline ends. Per germline, CDR1 SGHAT and CDR2 FQNNGV. Here the CDR3 reads CASSLVVELFF. As DNA, the CDR3 is TGTGCCAGCAGCTTAGTCGTAGAGCTGTTTTTT.